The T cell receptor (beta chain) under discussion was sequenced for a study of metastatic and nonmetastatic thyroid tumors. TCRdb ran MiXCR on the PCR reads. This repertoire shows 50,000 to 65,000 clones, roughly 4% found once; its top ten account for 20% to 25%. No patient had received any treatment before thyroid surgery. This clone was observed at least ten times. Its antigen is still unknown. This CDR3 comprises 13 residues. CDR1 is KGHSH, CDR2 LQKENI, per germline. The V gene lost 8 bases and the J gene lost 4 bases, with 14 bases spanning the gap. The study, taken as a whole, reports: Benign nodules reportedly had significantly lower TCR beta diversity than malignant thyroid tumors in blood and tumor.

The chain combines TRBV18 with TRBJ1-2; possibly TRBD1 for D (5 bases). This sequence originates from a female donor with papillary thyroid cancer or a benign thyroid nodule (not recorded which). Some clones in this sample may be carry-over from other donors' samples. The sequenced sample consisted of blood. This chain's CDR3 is CASPLDSPYGYTF. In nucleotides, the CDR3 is TGTGCCAGCCCCCTTGACAGTCCCTATGGCTACACCTTC.